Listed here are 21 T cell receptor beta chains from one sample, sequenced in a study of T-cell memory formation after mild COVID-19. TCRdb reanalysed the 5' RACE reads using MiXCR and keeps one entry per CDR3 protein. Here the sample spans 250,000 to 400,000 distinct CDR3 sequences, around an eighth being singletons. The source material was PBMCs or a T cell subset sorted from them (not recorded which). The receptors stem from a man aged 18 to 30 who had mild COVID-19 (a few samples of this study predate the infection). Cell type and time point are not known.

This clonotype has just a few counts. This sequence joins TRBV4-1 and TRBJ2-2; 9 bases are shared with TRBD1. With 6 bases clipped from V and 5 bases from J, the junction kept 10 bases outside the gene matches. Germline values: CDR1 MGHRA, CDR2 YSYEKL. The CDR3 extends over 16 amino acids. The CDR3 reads CASRTPGQGRTGELFF. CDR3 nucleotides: TGCGCCAGCAGAACCCCGGGACAGGGAAGAACCGGGGAGCTGTTTTTT.

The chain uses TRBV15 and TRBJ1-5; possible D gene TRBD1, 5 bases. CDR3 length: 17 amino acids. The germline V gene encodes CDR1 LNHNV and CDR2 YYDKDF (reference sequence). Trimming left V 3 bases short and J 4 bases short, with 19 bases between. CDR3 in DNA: TGTGCCACCAGCAGCTTACGGACGGCCCGGGGGAATCAGCCCCAGCATTTT. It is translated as CATSSLRTARGNQPQHF.

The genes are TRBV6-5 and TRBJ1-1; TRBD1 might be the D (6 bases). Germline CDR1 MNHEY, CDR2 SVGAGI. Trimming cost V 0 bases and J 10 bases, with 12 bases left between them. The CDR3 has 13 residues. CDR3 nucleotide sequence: TGTGCCAGCAGTTACTCGAGTAGGGGGGCAGCTTTCTTT. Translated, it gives CASSYSSRGAAFF.

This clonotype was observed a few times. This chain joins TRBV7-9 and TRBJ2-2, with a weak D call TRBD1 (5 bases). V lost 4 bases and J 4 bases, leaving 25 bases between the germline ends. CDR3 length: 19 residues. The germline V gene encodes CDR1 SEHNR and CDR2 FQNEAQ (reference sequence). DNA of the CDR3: TGTGCCAGCAGCTCGACCTTCTTGACAGACTCTCGAGTCACCGGGGAGCTGTTTTTT. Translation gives CASSSTFLTDSRVTGELFF.

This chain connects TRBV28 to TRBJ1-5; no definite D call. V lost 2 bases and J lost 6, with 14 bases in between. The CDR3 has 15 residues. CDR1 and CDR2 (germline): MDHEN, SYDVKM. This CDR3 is CASSLVVLTSQPQHF. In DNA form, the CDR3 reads TGTGCCAGCAGTTTAGTGGTGTTGACAAGTCAGCCCCAGCATTTT.

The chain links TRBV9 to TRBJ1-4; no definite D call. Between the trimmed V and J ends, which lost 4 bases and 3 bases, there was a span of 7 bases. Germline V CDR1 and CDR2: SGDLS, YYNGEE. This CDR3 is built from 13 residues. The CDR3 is CASSQHPNEKLFF. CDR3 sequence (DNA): TGTGCCAGCAGCCAACATCCTAATGAAAAACTGTTTTTT.

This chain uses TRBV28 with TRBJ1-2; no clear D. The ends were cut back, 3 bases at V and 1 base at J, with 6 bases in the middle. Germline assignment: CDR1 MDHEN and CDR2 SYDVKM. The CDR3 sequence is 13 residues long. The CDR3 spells CASSFEVNYGYTF. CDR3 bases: TGTGCCAGCAGTTTTGAGGTTAACTATGGCTACACCTTC.

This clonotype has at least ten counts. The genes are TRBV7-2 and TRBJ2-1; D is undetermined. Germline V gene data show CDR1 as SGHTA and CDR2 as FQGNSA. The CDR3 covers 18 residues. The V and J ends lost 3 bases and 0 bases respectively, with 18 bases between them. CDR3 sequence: CASSFPSAPVSSYNEQFF. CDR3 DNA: TGTGCCAGCAGCTTTCCTTCAGCTCCTGTCAGCTCCTACAATGAGCAGTTCTTC. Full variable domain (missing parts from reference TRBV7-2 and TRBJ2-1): GAGVSQSPSNKVTEKGKDVELRCDPISGHTALYWYRQSLGQGLEFLIYFQGNSAPDKSGLPSDRFSAERTGGSVSTLTIQRTQQEDSAVYLCASSFPSAPVSSYNEQFFGPGTRLTVL.

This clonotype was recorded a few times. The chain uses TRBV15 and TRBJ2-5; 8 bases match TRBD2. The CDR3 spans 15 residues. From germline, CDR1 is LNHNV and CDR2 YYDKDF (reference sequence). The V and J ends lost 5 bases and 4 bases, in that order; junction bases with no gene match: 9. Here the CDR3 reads CATSGAGGARETQYF. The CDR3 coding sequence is TGTGCCACCAGCGGGGCGGGGGGTGCCCGAGAGACCCAGTACTTC.

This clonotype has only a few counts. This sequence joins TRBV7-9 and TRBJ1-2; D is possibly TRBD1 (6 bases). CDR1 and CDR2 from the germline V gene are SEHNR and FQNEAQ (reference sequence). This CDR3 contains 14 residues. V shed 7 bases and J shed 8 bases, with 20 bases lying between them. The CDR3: CASNDPDSPVGYTF. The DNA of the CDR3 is TGTGCCAGCAACGACCCGGACAGTCCCGTCGGCTACACCTTC.

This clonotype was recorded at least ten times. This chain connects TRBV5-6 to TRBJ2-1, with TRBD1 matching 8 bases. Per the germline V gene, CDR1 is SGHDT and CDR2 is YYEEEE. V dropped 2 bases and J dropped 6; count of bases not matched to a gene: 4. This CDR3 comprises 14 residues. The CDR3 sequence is CASSLRTGFNEQFF. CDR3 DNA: TGTGCCAGCAGCTTACGGACAGGGTTCAATGAGCAGTTCTTC.

The DNA of the CDR3 is TGTGCCAGCAGCTATCCCTCCGGTAGCGGGGGGAGAGATACGCAGTATTTT. It yields the protein CASSYPSGSGGRDTQYF. The rearrangement uses TRBV7-6 and TRBJ2-3, with TRBD2 identical over 10 bases. Germline V CDR1 and CDR2: SGHVS, FNYEAQ. This CDR3 is 17 amino acids long. Unmatched junction bases numbered 12, after V lost 4 bases and J lost 5 bases.

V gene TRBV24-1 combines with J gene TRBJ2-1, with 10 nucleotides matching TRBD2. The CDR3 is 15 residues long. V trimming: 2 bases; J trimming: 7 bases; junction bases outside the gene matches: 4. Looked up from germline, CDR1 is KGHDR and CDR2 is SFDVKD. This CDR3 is CATSDSSGGVNEQFF. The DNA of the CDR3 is TGTGCCACCAGTGATTCAAGCGGGGGGGTTAATGAGCAGTTCTTC.

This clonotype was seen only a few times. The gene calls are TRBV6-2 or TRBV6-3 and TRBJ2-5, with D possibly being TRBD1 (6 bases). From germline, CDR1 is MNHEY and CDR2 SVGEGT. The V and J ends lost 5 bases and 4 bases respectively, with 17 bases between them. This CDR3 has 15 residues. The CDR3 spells CASSDPGAVGETQYF. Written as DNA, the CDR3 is TGTGCCAGCAGTGACCCAGGGGCGGTAGGAGAGACCCAGTACTTC.

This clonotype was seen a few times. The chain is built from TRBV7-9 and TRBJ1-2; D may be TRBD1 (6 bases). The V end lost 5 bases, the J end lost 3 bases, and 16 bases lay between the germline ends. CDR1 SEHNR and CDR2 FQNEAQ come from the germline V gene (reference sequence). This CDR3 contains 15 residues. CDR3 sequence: CASSTLAGVDYGYTF. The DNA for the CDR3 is TGTGCCAGCAGCACCTTGGCAGGGGTTGACTATGGCTACACCTTC.

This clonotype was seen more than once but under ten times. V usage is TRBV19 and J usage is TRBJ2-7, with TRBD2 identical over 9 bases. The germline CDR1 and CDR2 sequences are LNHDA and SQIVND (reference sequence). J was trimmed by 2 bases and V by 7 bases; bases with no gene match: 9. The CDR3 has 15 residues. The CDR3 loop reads CASTPAAGGPYEQYF. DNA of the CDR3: TGTGCCAGTACCCCCGCTGCGGGGGGGCCCTACGAGCAGTACTTC.

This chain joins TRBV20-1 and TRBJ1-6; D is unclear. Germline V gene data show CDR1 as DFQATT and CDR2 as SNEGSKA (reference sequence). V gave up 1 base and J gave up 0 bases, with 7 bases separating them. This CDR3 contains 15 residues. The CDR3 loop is CSARVQSSYNSPLHF. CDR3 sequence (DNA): TGCAGTGCTAGAGTACAGAGCTCCTATAATTCACCCCTCCACTTT.

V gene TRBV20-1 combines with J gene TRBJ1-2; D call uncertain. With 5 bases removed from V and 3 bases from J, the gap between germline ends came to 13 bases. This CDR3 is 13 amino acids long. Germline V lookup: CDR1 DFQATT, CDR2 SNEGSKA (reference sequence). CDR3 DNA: TGCAGTGCTCAGATAAGGACGGACTATGGCTACACCTTC. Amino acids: CSAQIRTDYGYTF.

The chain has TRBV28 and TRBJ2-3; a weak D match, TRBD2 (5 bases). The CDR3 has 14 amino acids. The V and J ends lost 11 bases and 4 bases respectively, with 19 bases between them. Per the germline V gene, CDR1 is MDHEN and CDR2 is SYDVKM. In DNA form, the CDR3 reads TGTGCCGGTTCCTCGGGGTGGCGGGCAGATACGCAGTATTTT. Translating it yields CAGSSGWRADTQYF. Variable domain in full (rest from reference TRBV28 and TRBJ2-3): DVKVTQSSRYLVKRTGEKVFLECVQDMDHENMFWYRQDPGLGLRLIYFSYDVKMKEKGDIPEGYSVSREKKERFSLILESASTNQTSMYLCAGSSGWRADTQYFGPGTRLTVL.

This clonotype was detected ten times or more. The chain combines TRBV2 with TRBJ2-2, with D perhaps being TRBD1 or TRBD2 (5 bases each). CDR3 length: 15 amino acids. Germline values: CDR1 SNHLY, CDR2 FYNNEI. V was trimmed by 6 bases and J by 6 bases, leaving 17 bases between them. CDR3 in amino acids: CASSLLGALPGELFF. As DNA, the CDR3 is TGTGCCAGCAGCTTGCTCGGGGCCCTGCCCGGGGAGCTGTTTTTT.

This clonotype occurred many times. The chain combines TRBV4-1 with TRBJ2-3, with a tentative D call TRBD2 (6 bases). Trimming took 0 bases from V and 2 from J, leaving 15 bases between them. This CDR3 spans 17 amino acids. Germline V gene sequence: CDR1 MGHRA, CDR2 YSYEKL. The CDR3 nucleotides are TGCGCCAGCAGCCAAGATCTTGTTGCGGGGATCACAGATACGCAGTATTTT. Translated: CASSQDLVAGITDTQYF.